This TCR beta chain was captured in a study of blood T cell repertoires in COVID-19 (dated by TCRdb to about 2020). Context from the whole study: Samples covering the acute and convalescent phases of COVID-19 were provided by collaborators in the United States, Italy and Spain. The material from the prospective study consisted of cDNA or gDNA derived from T cells, B-cell-depleted T cells, or PBMCs. Deeply sampled blood TCRbeta repertoires from subjects exposed to, actively infected with, or recovered from COVID-19 were included in the dataset. The repertoires were released in a freely available public database intended as a resource for research on the immune response to SARS-CoV-2. Samples were obtained from the ongoing ImmuneRACE study (first 160 participants) and from some 1,300 subjects provided by 6 global collaborators. The sample metadata nearly always contained a de-identified subject ID, COVID-19 status, age in years and sex. Where available, HLA class I and class II types were obtained from metadata supplied by the sample provider rather than from assay-based typing.

Each collaborating institution followed its own protocols to collect whole blood in K2EDTA tubes. For TCRbeta analysis, collaborator samples were shipped as frozen whole blood, as isolated PBMCs, or as DNA extracted from either sample type. Broader findings and caveats from the paper: The quantity of clinical and demographic metadata differed by source and by participant and was supplied without curation.

TCRbeta CDR3 regions were amplified from genomic DNA using the immunoSEQ Assay, a bias-controlled multiplex PCR. Per the source publication's procedure: The number of nucleated cells in each sample was estimated from the amplification of reference gene primers within the assay. To quantify the absolute abundance of each unique TCRbeta CDR3 rearrangement, sequence reads were collapsed and filtered. For each sample, productive Simpson clonality was calculated as the square root of Simpson's diversity index over productive rearrangements. TCRdb holds this immuneACCESS table with in-frame rearrangements only. Some clones are missing; in checked studies, unresolved V genes explain under half, and the rest has no known cause. The V and J calls and clone size were taken over from that table, and D and trimming were inferred from the DNA. The sample profile shows approximately 150,000 clones; 85% of them were found once. The ten largest clones capture approximately 1% of the sample.

The cysteine opens and the phenylalanine closes a CDR3 of 14 amino acids. Only the CDR3 DNA stays, 42 bases, in frame from base 1. The germline V gene (reference sequence) specifies SGHNT as CDR1 and YYREEE as CDR2. The junction carries 11 bases between V and J, which are trimmed by 0 bases and 4 bases respectively. Worth noting for this clone: Its antigen specificity is not known. No qualities accompany the bases; no much larger clone lies one base away.

Sequencing used peripheral blood. In this chain, TRBV5-4 is recombined with TRBJ2-7; the D segment could be TRBD2, given 7 matching bases. The clonotype was recovered from a man aged 35-49 years with acute or convalescent COVID-19. Here is the DNA: TGTGCCAGCAGCTTGGGGAGGGGGGGTTACGAGCAGTACTTC. It codes for CASSLGRGGYEQYF.